This section outlines one TCR beta chain sequence together with its context. Its antigen is currently unknown. This sample was included in a study of naive and memory T cell subsets. Notes on the study in general: A few larger clonotypes appeared in naive repertoires, especially CD8, possibly memory cells re-expressing CD45RA.

Both TRBC1 and TRBC2 were covered by a beta constant-region primer of two equimolar oligonucleotides. The ligated cDNA underwent four PCR rounds using SP2 and nested alpha and beta constant-region primers. TCRdb analysed the UMI-ligation and nested PCR reads with MiXCR anew, one entry per CDR3 protein. The sample has 140,000 to 150,000 distinct CDR3 sequences, 22% seen once. The sequence was collected from a human donor in good health. The specimen was naive CD4+ T cells from blood.

The CDR3 DNA sequence: TGTGCCAGCAGTACGGACAGGGGCGCTGAAGCTTTCTTT. Translating it yields CASSTDRGAEAFF. This chain uses TRBV6-1 with TRBJ1-1; 9 bases align to TRBD1. This CDR3 region has 13 residues. Trimming removed 5 bases from V and 6 bases from J; junction bases left unmatched: 4. Per germline, CDR1 MNHNS and CDR2 SASEGT.